The sequence of this T cell receptor beta chain was determined in a study of identical twins. General observations from the study: Within twin pairs, the out-of-frame alpha sequences they shared showed excess low generation probability.

This clonotype was counted between two and nine times. The target antigen is unknown. After removal of 0 bases from V and 3 bases from J, the junction contained 5 bases not matched to a gene. CDR1 ENHRY and CDR2 SYGVKD come from the germline V gene. CDR3 length equals 16 residues. TCRdb independently ran MiXCR on the 5' RACE reads; one entry per CDR3 protein. The sample includes about 900,000 distinct CDR3 sequences, approximately 13% seen only once; the top ten take roughly 1.5%. Separately, the same data were catalogued under a study of yellow fever vaccine responses in identical twins.

The sequence came from a woman between 18 and 29 years old in good health. The rearrangement uses TRBV10-3 and TRBJ2-1; 7 bases align to TRBD1. Sequencing was carried out using PBMCs. This CDR3 is CAISESFGQVYNEQFF. CDR3 nucleotides: TGTGCCATCAGTGAGTCTTTTGGACAGGTCTACAATGAGCAGTTCTTC.